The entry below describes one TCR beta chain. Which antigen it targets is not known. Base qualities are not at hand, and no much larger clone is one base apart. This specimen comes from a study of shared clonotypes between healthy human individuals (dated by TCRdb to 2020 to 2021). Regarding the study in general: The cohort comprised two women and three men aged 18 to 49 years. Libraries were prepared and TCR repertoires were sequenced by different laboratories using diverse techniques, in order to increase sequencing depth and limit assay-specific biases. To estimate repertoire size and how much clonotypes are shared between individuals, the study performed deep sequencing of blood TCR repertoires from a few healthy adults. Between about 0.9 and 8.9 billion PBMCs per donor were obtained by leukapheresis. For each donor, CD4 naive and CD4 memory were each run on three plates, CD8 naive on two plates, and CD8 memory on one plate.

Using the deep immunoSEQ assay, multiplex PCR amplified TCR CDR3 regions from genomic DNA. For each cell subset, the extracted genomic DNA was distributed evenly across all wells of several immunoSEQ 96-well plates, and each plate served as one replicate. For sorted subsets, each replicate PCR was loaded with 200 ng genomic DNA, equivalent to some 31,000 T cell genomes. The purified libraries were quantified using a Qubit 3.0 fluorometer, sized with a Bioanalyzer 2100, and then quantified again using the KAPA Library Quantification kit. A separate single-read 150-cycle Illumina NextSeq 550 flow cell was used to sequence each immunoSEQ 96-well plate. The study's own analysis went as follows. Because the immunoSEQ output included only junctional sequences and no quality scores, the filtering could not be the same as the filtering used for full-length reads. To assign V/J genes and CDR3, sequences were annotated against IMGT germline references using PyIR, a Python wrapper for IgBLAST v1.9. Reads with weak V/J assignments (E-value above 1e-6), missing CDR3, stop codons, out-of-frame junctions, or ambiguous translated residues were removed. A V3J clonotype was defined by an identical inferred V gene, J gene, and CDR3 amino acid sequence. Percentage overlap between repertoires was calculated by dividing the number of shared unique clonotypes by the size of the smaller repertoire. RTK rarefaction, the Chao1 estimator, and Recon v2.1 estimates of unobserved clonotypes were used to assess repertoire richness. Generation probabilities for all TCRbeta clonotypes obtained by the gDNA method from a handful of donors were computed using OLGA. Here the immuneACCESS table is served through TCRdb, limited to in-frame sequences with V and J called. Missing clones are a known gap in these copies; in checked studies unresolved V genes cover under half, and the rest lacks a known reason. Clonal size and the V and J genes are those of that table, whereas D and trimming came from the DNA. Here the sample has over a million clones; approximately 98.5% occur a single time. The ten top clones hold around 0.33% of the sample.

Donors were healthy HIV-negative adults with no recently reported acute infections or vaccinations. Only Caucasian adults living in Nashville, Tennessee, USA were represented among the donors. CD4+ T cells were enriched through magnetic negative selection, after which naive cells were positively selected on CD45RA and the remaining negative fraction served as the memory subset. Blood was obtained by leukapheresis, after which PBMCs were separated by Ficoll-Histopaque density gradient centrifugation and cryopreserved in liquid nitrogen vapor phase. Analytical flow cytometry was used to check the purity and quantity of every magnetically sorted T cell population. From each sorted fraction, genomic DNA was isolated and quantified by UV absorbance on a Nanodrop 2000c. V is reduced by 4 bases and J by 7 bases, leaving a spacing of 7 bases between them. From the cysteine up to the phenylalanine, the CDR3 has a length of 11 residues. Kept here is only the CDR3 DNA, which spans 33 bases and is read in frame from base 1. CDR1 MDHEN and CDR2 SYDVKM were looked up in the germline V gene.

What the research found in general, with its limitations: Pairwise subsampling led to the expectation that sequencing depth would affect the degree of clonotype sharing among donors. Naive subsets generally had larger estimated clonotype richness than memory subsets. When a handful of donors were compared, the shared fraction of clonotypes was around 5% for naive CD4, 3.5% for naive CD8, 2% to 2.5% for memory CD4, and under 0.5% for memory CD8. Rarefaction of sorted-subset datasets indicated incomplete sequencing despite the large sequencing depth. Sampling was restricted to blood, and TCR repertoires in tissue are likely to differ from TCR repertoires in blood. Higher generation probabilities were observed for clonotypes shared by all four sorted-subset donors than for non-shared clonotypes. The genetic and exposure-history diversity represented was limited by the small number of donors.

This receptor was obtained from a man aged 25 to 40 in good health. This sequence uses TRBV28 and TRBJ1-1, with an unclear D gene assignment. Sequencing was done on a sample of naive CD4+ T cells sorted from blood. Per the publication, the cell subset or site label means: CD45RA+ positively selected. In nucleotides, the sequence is TGTGCCAGCAGTTCTAGAAGTGAAGCTTTCTTT. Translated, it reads CASSSRSEAFF.